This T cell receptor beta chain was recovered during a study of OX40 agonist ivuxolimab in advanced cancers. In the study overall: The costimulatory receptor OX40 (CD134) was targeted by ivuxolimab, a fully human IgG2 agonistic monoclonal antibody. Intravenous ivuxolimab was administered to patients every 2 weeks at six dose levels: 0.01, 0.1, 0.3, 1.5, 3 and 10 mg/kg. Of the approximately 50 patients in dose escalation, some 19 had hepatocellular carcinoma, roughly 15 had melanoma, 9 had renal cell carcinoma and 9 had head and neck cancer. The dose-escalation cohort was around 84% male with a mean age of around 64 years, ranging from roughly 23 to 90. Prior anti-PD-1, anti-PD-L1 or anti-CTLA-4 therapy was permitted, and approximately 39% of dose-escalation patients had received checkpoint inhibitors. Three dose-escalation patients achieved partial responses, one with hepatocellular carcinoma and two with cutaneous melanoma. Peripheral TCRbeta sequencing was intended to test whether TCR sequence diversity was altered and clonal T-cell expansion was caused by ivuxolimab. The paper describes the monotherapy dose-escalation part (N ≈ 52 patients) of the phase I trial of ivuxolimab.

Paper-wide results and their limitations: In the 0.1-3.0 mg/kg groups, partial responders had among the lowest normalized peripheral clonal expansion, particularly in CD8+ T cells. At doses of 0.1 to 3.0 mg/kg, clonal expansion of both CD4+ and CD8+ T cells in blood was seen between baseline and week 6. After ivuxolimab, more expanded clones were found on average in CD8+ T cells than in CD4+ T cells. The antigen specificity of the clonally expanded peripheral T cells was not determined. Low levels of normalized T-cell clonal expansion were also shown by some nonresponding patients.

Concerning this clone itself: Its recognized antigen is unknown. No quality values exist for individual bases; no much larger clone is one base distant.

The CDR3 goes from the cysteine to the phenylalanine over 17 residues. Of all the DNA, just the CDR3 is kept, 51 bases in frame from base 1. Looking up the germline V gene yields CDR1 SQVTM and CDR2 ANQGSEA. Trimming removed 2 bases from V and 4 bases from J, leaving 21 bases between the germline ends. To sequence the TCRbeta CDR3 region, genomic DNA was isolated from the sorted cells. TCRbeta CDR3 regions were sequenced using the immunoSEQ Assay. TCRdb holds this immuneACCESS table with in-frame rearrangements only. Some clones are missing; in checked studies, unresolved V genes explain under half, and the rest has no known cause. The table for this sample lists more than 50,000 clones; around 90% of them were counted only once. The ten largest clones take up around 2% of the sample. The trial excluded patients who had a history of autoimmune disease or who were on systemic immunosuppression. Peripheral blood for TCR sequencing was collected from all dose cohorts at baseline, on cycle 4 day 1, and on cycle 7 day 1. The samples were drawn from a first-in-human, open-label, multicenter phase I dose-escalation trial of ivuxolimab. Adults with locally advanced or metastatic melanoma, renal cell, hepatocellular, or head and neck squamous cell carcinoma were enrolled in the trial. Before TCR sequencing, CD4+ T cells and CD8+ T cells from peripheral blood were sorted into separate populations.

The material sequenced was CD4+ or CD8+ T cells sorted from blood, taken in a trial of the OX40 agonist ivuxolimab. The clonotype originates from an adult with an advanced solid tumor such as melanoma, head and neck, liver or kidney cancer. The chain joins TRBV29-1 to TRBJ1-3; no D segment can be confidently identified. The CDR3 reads CSVEQDWSGIGGNTIYF. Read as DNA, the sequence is TGCAGCGTTGAACAGGACTGGAGCGGCATCGGGGGAAACACCATATATTTT.